The 13 T cell receptor beta chains given below trace back to one sample, sequenced in a study of cytomegalovirus exposure and HLA in healthy donors. PCR employed 60 Vbeta and 13 Jbeta primers. Sequencing was performed with immunoSEQ multiplex PCR; in TCRdb, only in-frame clones are kept and a portion is missing. The table records approximately 240,000 clones, approximately 90% of them present only once. Sequenced input: PBMCs. Source of these receptors: a woman aged 18-29 years in good health and CMV-seronegative.

The CDR3 DNA reads as TGTGCCAGCTCAAGCAACAGGGATACGGTTCTATATGGCTACACCTTC. This translates into CASSSNRDTVLYGYTF. The genes are TRBV18 and TRBJ1-2; TRBD1 might be the D (6 bases). CDR3 length: 16 residues. From germline, CDR1 is KGHSH and CDR2 LQKENI. V was shortened by 5 bases and J by 5 bases, with 21 bases between the two germline ends. The full variable domain, its missing parts supplied by reference TRBV18 and TRBJ1-2, is NAGVMQNPRHLVRRRGQEARLRCSPMKGHSHVYWYRQLPEEGLKFMVYLQKENIIDESGMPKERFSAEFPKEGPSILRIQQVVRGDSAAYFCASSSNRDTVLYGYTFGSGTRLTVV.

The CDR3 DNA sequence: TGTGCCATCAGTGAATTCGGGGGGGCCTACAATGAGCAGTTCTTC. Residues: CAISEFGGAYNEQFF. The chain is built from TRBV10-3 and TRBJ2-1, with 8 bases lining up with TRBD2. CDR1 ENHRY and CDR2 SYGVKD come from the germline V gene. The CDR3 covers 15 residues. V shed 3 bases, J shed 2 bases, and the junction held 3 bases outside the gene matches.

V gene TRBV29-1 combines with J gene TRBJ2-2, with TRBD1 as a possible D gene (5 bases). This CDR3 comprises 14 residues. Germline lookup yields CDR1 SQVTM and CDR2 ANQGSEA. V was clipped by 5 bases and J by 3 bases, with 13 bases between them. CDR3 protein: CSVFPGRDTGELFF. Written as DNA, the CDR3 is TGCAGCGTTTTTCCAGGCAGGGACACCGGGGAGCTGTTTTTT.

With respect to this clone: Distinct nucleotide sequences in the sample also encode this CDR3. The rearrangement joins TRBV2 to TRBJ1-2; 9 nucleotides line up with TRBD1. The CDR3 contains 12 residues. Trimming cost V 6 bases and J 5 bases; bases outside gene matches: 1. CDR1 and CDR2 (germline): SNHLY, FYNNEI. Here the CDR3 reads CASSGTGYGYTF. The CDR3 DNA reads TGTGCCAGCAGCGGGACAGGGTATGGCTACACCTTC. Together with reference TRBV2 and TRBJ1-2, the CDR3 gives the full variable domain: EPEVTQTPSHQVTQMGQEVILRCVPISNHLYFYWYRQILGQKVEFLVSFYNNEISEKSEIFDDQFSVERPDGSNFTLKIRSTKLEDSAMYFCASSGTGYGYTFGSGTRLTVV.

The V and J genes are TRBV7-2 and TRBJ2-5; unclear D gene. V was cut by 1 base and J by 8 bases, with 14 bases left in between. Germline lookup yields CDR1 SGHTA and CDR2 FQGNSA. There are 14 residues in the CDR3. The chain's CDR3 is CASSLVPGKRTQYF. CDR3 in DNA: TGTGCCAGCAGCTTAGTTCCAGGCAAGAGAACCCAGTACTTC. Filled out from reference TRBV7-2 and TRBJ2-5, the complete variable domain reads GAGVSQSPSNKVTEKGKDVELRCDPISGHTALYWYRQSLGQGLEFLIYFQGNSAPDKSGLPSDRFSAERTGGSVSTLTIQRTQQEDSAVYLCASSLVPGKRTQYFGPGTRLLVL.

The chain uses TRBV7-9 and TRBJ2-2, with 8 bases lining up with TRBD1. The germline V gene has CDR1 SEHNR and CDR2 FQNEAQ (reference sequence). J was trimmed by 8 bases and V by 2 bases; bases with no gene match: 7. This CDR3 has 15 residues. CDR3 in amino acids: CASSLQGAGMGELFF. The CDR3 DNA is TGTGCCAGCAGCTTACAGGGGGCTGGCATGGGGGAGCTGTTTTTT.

V is TRBV2 and J is TRBJ1-1; possible D gene TRBD1, 6 bases. Germline assignment: CDR1 SNHLY and CDR2 FYNNEI. Between the trimmed V and J ends, which lost 8 bases and 1 base, there was a span of 14 bases. This CDR3 region has 14 residues. This chain's CDR3 is CASSLETGNTEAFF. As DNA, the CDR3 is TGTGCCAGCTCGCTGGAGACAGGGAACACTGAAGCTTTCTTT.

V and J are TRBV11-3 and TRBJ2-7, with D tentatively TRBD2 (5 bases). Germline V gives CDR1 SGHNT, CDR2 YENEEA. This CDR3 has 16 amino acids. V dropped 5 bases and J dropped 7 bases, with 24 bases sitting between them. The CDR3 nucleotides read TGTGCCAGCAGCGAGAAAGGGTCGAGGGAGCGCGAGGAGCAGTACTTC. It yields the protein CASSEKGSREREEQYF.

Here the CDR3 DNA reads TGCGCCAGCAGCCCCAGGTCTCGGGGGTATAATGAAAAACTGTTTTTT. Translating it yields CASSPRSRGYNEKLFF. The V call is TRBV5-1, the J call TRBJ1-4, with D perhaps TRBD1 (5 bases). The germline V gene encodes CDR1 SGHRS and CDR2 YFSETQ. There are 16 residues in the CDR3. V lost 4 bases, J lost 4 bases, and 17 bases lay in between.

The chain employs TRBV10-1 and TRBJ2-1; 10 bases fit TRBD2. Trimming removed 0 bases from V and 4 bases from J; junction bases left unmatched: 3. Germline assignment: CDR1 WNHNN and CDR2 SYGVQD (reference sequence). The CDR3 is 16 residues long. The CDR3 DNA reads TGCGCCAGCAGTGAGTCCGGGACTAGCGAGTACAATGAGCAGTTCTTC. Protein product: CASSESGTSEYNEQFF.

The J gene is TRBJ2-2, the V gene TRBV27; 7 bases align to TRBD1. V dropped 7 bases and J dropped 1; count of bases not matched to a gene: 3. CDR1 and CDR2 (germline): MNHEY, SMNVEV (reference sequence). This CDR3 spans 14 amino acids. This CDR3 is CASTWTGNTGELFF. CDR3 in DNA: TGTGCCAGCACCTGGACAGGGAACACCGGGGAGCTGTTTTTT.

V is TRBV15 and J is TRBJ2-5; 7 positions agree with TRBD1. The CDR3 spans 15 residues. Per the germline V gene, CDR1 is LNHNV and CDR2 is YYDKDF (reference sequence). J was trimmed by 3 bases and V by 2 bases; bases with no gene match: 6. CDR3 DNA: TGTGCCACCAGCAGAAGAAGGACAGGCAAAGAGACCCAGTACTTC. Amino acid sequence: CATSRRRTGKETQYF.

The rearrangement joins TRBV2 to TRBJ2-5; D is perhaps TRBD2 (6 bases). With 7 bases removed from V and 3 bases from J, the gap between germline ends came to 21 bases. Per the germline V gene, CDR1 is SNHLY and CDR2 is FYNNEI. The CDR3 extends over 16 amino acids. Here the CDR3 reads CASTQNGGLAEETQYF. CDR3 DNA sequence: TGTGCCAGCACCCAGAACGGGGGACTTGCGGAAGAGACCCAGTACTTC.